This paragraph covers one T cell receptor beta chain sequence. Sequencing used immunoSEQ multiplex PCR; TCRdb keeps in-frame clones, though not all of them. This sample has roughly 32,000 clones; approximately 96% occur once, and the top ten carry 0.15% to 0.2%. Trimming shortened V by 2 bases and J by 7 bases, and 12 bases separated the two germline ends. The CDR3 consists of 14 residues. Germline lookup yields CDR1 SGHTA and CDR2 FQGNSA. This specimen comes from a study of monozygotic twins with cystic fibrosis. The receptor was derived from a girl aged 2-10 years with cystic fibrosis. Specimen: blood. The V gene is TRBV7-2, the J gene TRBJ2-1; D is undetermined. CDR3 region: CASSLTGRGNEQFF. Here the CDR3 DNA reads TGTGCCAGCAGCTTAACGGGCCGTGGGAATGAGCAGTTCTTC.